The rows below give T cell receptor beta chains drawn from one sample of a study of CD8 T cells in Susac syndrome. TCRdb fed the immunoSEQ multiplex PCR reads into MiXCR, producing one record per CDR3 protein. The table lists roughly 180,000 distinct CDR3 sequences, about 95% of them singletons, with approximately 0.1% in the top ten. Sequencing used CD4+ T cells from PBMCs. These receptors originate from a human donor in good health. CDR3s include the opening cysteine and the closing phenylalanine or tryptophan. A D gene is named only where the DNA matches it firmly. Clone size, where shown, is once, few, many, or a class for clones that have expanded.

length,V,size,D,J,CDR3,DNA
14,TRBV20-1,NA,NA,TRBJ2-5,CSASEPPNEETQYF,TGCAGTGCATCCGAACCGCCCAACGAAGAGACCCAGTACTTC
17,TRBV4-2,NA,TRBD2,TRBJ2-1,CASSQRERAGGYNEQFF,TGTGCCAGCAGCCAAAGAGAGCGAGCGGGAGGCTACAATGAGCAGTTCTTC
12,TRBV29-1,NA,NA,TRBJ2-2,CSVGRGTGELFF,TGCAGCGTTGGTCGGGGAACCGGGGAGCTGTTTTTT
14,TRBV6-5,NA,NA,TRBJ2-7,CASSYLLLSYEQYF,TGTGCCAGCAGTTACTTGCTTCTCTCCTACGAGCAGTACTTC
17,TRBV18,NA,TRBD2,TRBJ2-1,CASSPRILAGVENEQFF,TGTGCCAGCTCACCTCGGATTCTAGCGGGAGTAGAGAATGAGCAGTTCTTC
16,TRBV5-1,NA,TRBD2,TRBJ2-3,CASSPGLAGSTDTQYF,TGCGCCAGCAGCCCGGGACTAGCGGGGAGCACAGATACGCAGTATTTT
16,TRBV9,once,TRBD2,TRBJ2-1,CASSASGISSYNEQFF,TGTGCCAGCAGCGCTAGCGGTATCAGCTCCTACAATGAGCAGTTCTTC
13,TRBV30,NA,NA,TRBJ2-6,CAWSVKGANVLTF,TGTGCCTGGAGTGTTAAGGGGGCCAACGTCCTGACTTTC
14,TRBV28,NA,NA,TRBJ2-5,CASSLRGPRETQYF,TGTGCCAGCAGTTTACGAGGGCCCCGGGAGACCCAGTACTTC
12,TRBV19,NA,NA,TRBJ2-5,CATGTVGRTQYF,TGTGCCACCGGGACGGTGGGCAGAACCCAGTACTTC
16,TRBV6-1,NA,TRBD2,TRBJ2-2,CASTVLAGRNTGELFF,TGTGCCAGCACCGTACTAGCGGGCAGGAACACCGGGGAGCTGTTTTTT
14,TRBV20-1,NA,TRBD1,TRBJ2-3,CSAPRTGVTDTQYF,TGCAGTGCCCCTCGGACAGGGGTGACAGATACGCAGTATTTT
13,TRBV7-9,NA,NA,TRBJ2-7,CASSYDSYGEQYF,TGTGCCAGCAGCTACGATAGCTATGGCGAGCAGTACTTC
12,TRBV29-1,NA,NA,TRBJ2-2,CSGGLGGGELFF,TGCAGCGGGGGGCTAGGAGGCGGGGAGCTGTTTTTT
11,TRBV27,NA,NA,TRBJ2-7,CASRGQAEQYF,TGTGCCAGCAGAGGTCAGGCCGAGCAGTACTTC
14,TRBV19,NA,NA,TRBJ2-7,CASSTGLEVYEQYF,TGTGCCAGTAGTACGGGACTCGAGGTGTACGAGCAGTACTTC
14,TRBV7-9,NA,TRBD1,TRBJ1-1,CASSTGQGNTEAFF,TGTGCCAGCAGCACGGGACAGGGGAACACTGAAGCTTTCTTT
12,TRBV29-1,NA,NA,TRBJ2-7,CSVALVGYEQYF,TGCAGCGTAGCCCTCGTAGGGTACGAGCAGTACTTC
13,TRBV20-1,NA,TRBD1,TRBJ1-5,CSARIGGGQPQHF,TGCAGTGCTAGGATAGGGGGCGGGCAGCCCCAGCATTTT
14,TRBV12-3/TRBV12-4,once,TRBD2,TRBJ2-1,CASRPGLAINEQFF,TGTGCCAGCAGGCCGGGACTAGCCATCAATGAGCAGTTCTTC